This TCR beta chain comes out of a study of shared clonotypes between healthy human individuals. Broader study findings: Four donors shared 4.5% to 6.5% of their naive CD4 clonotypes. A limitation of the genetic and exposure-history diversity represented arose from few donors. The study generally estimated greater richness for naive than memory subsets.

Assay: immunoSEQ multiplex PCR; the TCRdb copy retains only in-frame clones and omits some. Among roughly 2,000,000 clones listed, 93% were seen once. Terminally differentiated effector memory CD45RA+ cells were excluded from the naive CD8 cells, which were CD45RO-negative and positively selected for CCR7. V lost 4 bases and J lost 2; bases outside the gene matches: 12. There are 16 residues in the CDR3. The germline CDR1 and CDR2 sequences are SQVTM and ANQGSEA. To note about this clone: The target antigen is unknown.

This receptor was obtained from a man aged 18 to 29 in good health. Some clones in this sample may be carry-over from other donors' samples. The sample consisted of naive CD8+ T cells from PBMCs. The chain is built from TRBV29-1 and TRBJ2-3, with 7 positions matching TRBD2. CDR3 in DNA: TGCAGCGTTGCCAAAATTCTAGCGGACCTCACAGATACGCAGTATTTT. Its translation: CSVAKILADLTDTQYF.